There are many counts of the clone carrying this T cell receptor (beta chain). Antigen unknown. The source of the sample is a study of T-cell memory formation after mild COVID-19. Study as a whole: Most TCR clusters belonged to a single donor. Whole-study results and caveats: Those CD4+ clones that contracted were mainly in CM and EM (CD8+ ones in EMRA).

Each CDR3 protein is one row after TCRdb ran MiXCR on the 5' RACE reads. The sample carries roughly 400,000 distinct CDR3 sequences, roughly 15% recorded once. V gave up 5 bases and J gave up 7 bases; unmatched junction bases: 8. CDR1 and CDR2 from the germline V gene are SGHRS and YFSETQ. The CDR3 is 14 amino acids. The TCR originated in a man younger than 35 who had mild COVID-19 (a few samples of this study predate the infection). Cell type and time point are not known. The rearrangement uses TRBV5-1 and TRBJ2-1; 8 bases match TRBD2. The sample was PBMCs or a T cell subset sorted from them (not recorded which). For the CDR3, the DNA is TGCGCCAGCAGTCCCGGGACTAGGAATAATGAGCAGTTCTTC. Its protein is CASSPGTRNNEQFF. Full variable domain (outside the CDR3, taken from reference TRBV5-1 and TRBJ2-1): KAGVTQTPRYLIKTRGQQVTLSCSPISGHRSVSWYQQTPGQGLQFLFEYFSETQRNKGNFPGRFSGRQFSNSRSEMNVSTLELGDSALYLCASSPGTRNNEQFFGPGTRLTVL.